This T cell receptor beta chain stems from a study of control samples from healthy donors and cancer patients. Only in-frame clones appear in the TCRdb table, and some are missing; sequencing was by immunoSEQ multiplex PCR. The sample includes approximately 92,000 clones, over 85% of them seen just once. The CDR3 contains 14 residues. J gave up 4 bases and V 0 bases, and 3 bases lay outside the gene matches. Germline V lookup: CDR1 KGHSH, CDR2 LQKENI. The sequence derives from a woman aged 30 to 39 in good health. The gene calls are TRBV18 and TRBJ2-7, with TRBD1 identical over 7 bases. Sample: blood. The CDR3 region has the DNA TGTGCCAGCTCACCACCGACAGGGCGGTACGAGCAGTACTTC. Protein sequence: CASSPPTGRYEQYF.